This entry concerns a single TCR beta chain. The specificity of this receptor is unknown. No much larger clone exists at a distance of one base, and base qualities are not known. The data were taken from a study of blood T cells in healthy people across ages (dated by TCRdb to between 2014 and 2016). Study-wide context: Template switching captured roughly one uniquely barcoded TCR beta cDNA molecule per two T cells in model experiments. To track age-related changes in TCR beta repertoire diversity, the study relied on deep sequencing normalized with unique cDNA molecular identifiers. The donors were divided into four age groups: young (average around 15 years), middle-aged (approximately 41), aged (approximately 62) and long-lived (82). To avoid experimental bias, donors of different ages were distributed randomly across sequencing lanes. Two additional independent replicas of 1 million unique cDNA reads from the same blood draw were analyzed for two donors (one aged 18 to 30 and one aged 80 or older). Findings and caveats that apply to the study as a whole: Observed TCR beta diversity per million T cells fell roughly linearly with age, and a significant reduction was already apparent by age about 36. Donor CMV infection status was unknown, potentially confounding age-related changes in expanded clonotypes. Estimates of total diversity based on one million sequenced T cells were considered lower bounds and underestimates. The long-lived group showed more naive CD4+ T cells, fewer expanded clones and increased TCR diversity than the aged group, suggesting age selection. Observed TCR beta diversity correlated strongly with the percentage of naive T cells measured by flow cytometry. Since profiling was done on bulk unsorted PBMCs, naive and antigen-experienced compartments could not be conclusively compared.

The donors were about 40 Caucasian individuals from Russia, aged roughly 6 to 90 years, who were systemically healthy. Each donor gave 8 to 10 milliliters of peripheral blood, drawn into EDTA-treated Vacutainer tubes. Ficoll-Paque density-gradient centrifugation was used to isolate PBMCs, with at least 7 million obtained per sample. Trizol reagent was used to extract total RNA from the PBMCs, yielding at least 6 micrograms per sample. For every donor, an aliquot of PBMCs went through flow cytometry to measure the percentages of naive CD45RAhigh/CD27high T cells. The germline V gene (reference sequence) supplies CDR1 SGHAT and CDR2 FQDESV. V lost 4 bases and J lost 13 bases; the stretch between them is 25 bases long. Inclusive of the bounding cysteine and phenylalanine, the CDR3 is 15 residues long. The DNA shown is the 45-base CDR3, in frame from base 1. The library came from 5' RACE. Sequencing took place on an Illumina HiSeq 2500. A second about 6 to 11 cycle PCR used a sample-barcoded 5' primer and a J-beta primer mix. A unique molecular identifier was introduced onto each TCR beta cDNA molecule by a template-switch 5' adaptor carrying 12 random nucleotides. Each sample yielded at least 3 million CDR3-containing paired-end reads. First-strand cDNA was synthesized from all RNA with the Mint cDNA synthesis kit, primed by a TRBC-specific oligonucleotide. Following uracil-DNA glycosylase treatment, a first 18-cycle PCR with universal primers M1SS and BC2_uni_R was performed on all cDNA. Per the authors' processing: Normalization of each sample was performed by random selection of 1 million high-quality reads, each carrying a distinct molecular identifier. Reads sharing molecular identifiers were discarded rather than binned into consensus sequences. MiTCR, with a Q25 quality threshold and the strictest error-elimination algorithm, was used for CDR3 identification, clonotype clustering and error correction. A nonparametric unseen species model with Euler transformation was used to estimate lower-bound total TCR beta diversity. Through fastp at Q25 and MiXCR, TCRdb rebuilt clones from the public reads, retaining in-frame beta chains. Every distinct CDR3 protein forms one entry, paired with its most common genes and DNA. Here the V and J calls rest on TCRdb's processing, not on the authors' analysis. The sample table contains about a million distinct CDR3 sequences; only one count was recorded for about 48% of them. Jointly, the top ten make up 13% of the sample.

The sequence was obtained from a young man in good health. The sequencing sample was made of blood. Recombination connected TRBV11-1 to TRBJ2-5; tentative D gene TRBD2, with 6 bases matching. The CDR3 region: CASSSAAGKFNERYF. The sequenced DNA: TGTGCCAGCAGCTCCGCTGCGGGGAAATTCAACGAGCGGTACTTC.